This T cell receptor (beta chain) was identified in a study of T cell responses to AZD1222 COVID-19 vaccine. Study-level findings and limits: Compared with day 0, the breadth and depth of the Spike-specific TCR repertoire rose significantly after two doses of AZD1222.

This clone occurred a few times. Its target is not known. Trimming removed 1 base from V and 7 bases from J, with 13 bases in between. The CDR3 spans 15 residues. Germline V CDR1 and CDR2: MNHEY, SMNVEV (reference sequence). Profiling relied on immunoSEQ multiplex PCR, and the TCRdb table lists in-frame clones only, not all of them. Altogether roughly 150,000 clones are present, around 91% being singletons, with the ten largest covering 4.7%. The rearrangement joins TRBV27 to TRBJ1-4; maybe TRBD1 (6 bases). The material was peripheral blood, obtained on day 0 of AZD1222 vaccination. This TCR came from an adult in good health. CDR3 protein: CASSLLGTSGEKLFF. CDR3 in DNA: TGTGCCAGCAGTTTATTGGGGACATCGGGTGAAAAACTGTTTTTT.